Given below is one T cell receptor beta chain in context. This clonotype was found once. Its antigen has not been determined. No base-level quality is on record; no much larger clone is a single base apart. One read represents weak support. The data are from a study of T-cell memory formation after mild COVID-19 (dated by TCRdb to the early 2020s). Notes on the research overall: TCR sequence clusters from the two donors were largely donor specific. In two donors, T-cell clones that expanded and contracted after mild COVID-19 were followed by sequencing TCRalpha and TCRbeta repertoires longitudinally. The cohort comprised two young, previously healthy adult volunteers, one female and one male.

Paper-wide results and their limitations: The study covered only a couple of mild cases, and larger cohorts including severe cases with pre-infection samples were considered necessary. From day 15 to 85, contracting clones showed balanced CD4/CD8 phenotypes, whereas a second wave of clones that expanded from day 15 to 37 leaned towards CD4+. SARS-CoV-2 specificity was not confirmed for the second-wave clones peaking on day 37. Some responding clones were detected in pre-infection memory, which suggested that pre-existing cross-reactive memory T cells had joined the SARS-CoV-2 response. Contracting CD4+ clones turned up mainly in the CM and EM memory subsets, whereas EMRA was where CD8+ clones were enriched.

Ficoll-Paque density gradient centrifugation was the method used to isolate PBMCs. TCRdb lists the instrument as Illumina NovaSeq 6000. cDNA libraries for TCRalpha and TCRbeta were prepared by 5'RACE using constant-segment primers, with sample barcodes and unique molecular identifiers added. RNA was extracted from every sample with Trizol reagent. The libraries were amplified in two PCR steps, and the second step added a second sample barcode and Illumina TruSeq adapters. The libraries were sequenced on an Illumina NovaSeq using 2 x 150 bp paired-end reads. The study's own analysis went as follows. The reads were demultiplexed and collapsed into UMI-guided consensus sequences using migec v1.2.7. Using mixcr v2.1.11, UMI consensuses were aligned to TRA and TRB V and J templates and then assembled into clonotypes. A clonotype was counted as expanded or contracted only if both edgeR and NoisET called the change significant, with noise models trained on biological replicates. edgeR calls used a false discovery rate-adjusted p below 0.01 and a log2 fold-change threshold of 1. PCA with hierarchical clustering of max-normalized trajectories of the 1000 most abundant clonotypes was used as exploratory dynamics analysis. Separately sequenced CD4+ and CD8+ repertoires were used to assign the CD4 or CD8 phenotype of responding clones. Using fastp trimming at Q25 and MiXCR clonotype assembly, TCRdb reanalyzed the public sequencing data and kept in-frame beta chains. Rows merge per CDR3 protein into single entries with the most common DNA and genes. The V and J calls shown here were made by TCRdb, not taken from the authors' results. The sample table contains 100,000 to 120,000 distinct CDR3 sequences; only one count was recorded for about 20% of them. Of the sample, 41% falls within the top ten clones.

The germline ends are 16 bases apart after V is trimmed by 4 bases and J by 7 bases. CDR1 and CDR2 are read off the germline V gene as SQVTM and ANQGSEA. The CDR3 runs 13 amino acids, cysteine and phenylalanine included. The DNA shown is the 39-base CDR3, in frame from base 1. Specimen: PBMCs or a T cell subset sorted from them (not recorded which). This clonotype was sampled from a man aged 18 to 29 who had mild COVID-19 (a few samples of this study predate the infection). The sample titles of this study are shuffled in the database, so cell type and time point are left out; the donor was told from shared clones. This chain joins TRBV29-1 to TRBJ1-1, with an unclear D gene assignment. The sequenced DNA: TGCAGCGTTGTAGCCCCGGGAGGCCTTGAAGCTTTCTTT. Its amino acids are CSVVAPGGLEAFF.